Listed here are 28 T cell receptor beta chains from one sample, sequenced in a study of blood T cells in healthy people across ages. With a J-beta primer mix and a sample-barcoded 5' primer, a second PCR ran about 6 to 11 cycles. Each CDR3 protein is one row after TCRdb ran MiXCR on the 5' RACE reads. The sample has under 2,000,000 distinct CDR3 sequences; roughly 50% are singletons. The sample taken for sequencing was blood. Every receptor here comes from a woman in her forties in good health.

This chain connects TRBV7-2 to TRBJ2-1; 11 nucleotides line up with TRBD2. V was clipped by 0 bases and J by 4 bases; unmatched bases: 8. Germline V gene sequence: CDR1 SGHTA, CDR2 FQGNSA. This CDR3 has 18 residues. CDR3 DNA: TGTGCCAGCAGCTTAGCCTCCTTGACTAGCGGGGTTTACAATGAGCAGTTCTTC. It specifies CASSLASLTSGVYNEQFF.

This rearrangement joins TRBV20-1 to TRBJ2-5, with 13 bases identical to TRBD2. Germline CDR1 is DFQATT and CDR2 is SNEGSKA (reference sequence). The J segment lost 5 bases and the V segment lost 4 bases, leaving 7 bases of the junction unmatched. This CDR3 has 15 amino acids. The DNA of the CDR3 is TGCAGTGCTACGACTAGCGGGGGGAATAGGGAGACCCAGTACTTC. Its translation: CSATTSGGNRETQYF.

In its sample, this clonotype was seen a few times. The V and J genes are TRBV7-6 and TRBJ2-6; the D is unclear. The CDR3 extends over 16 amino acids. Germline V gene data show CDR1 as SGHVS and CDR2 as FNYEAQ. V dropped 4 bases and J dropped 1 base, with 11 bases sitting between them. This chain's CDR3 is CASSSTSGSGANVLTF. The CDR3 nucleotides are TGTGCCAGCAGCTCCACCTCCGGGTCTGGGGCCAACGTCCTGACTTTC.

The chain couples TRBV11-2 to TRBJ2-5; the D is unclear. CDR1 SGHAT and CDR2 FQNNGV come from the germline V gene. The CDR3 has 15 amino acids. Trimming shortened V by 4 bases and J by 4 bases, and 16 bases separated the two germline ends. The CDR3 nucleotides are TGTGCCAGCAGCTCGATTTTGCGGCAGAGAGAGACCCAGTACTTC. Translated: CASSSILRQRETQYF.

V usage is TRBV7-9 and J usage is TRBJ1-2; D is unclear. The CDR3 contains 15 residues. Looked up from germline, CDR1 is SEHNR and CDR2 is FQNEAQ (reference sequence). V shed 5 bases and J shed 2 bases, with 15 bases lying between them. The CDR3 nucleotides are TGTGCCAGCAGCCCACCTTTCGCGGGAAACTATGGCTACACCTTC. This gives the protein CASSPPFAGNYGYTF.

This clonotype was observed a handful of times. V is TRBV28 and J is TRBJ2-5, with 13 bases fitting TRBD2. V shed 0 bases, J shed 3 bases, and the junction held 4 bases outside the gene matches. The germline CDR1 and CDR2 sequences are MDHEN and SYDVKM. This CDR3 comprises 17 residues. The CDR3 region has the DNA TGTGCCAGCAGTTTATGGACTAGCGGGGGGAAGGAAGAGACCCAGTACTTC. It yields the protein CASSLWTSGGKEETQYF.

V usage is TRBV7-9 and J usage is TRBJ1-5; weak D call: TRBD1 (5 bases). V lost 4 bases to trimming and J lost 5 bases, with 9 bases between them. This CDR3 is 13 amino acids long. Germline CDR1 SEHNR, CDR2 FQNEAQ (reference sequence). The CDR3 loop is CASSSGADQPQHF. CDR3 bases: TGTGCCAGCAGCTCCGGGGCCGATCAGCCCCAGCATTTT.

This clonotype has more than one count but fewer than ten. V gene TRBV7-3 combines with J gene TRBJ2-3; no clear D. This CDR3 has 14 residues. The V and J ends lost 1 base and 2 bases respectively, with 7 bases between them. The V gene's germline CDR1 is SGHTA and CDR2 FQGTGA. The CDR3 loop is CASSLNQLTDTQYF. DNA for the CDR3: TGTGCCAGCAGCTTAAACCAGCTCACAGATACGCAGTATTTT.

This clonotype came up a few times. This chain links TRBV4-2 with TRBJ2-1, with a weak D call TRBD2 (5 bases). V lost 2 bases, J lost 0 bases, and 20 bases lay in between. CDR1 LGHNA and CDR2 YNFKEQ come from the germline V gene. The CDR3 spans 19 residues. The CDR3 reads CASSQSWASGGSSYNEQFF. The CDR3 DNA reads TGTGCCAGCAGCCAAAGTTGGGCCTCGGGCGGGTCCTCCTACAATGAGCAGTTCTTC.

As DNA, the CDR3 is TGTGCCAGCAGTTACCTGGGGTGGCATGAGCAGTTCTTC. Amino acids: CASSYLGWHEQFF. J is TRBJ2-1 and V is TRBV6-5; no firm D call. Germline V gives CDR1 MNHEY, CDR2 SVGAGI. The V and J ends lost 2 bases and 8 bases respectively, with 10 bases between them. The CDR3 consists of 13 residues.

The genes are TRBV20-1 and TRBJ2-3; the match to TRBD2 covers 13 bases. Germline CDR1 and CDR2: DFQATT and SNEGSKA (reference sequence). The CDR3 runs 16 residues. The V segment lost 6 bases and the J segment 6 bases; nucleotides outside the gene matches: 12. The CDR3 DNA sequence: TGCAGTGCCCAGAACCCACTAGCGGGGGGGAGGGATACGCAGTATTTT. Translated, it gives CSAQNPLAGGRDTQYF.

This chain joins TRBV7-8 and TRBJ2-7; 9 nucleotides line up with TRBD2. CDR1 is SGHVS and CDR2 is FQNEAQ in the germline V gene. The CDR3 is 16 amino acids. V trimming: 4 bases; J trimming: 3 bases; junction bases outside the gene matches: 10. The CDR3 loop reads CASSSTSGGTVYEQYF. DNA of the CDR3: TGTGCCAGCAGCTCCACAAGCGGGGGGACCGTCTACGAGCAGTACTTC.

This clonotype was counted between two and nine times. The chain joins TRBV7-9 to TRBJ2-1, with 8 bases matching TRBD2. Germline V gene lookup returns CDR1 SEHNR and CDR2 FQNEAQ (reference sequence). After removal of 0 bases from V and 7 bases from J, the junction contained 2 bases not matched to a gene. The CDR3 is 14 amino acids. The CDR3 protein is CASSLAPSGNEQFF. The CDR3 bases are TGTGCCAGCAGCTTAGCACCTAGCGGGAATGAGCAGTTCTTC.

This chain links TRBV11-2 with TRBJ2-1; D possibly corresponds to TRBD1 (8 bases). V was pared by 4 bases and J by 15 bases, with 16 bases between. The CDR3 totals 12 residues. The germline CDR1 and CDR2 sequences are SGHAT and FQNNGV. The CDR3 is CASSWGGTGSFF. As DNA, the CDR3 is TGTGCCAGCAGCTGGGGGGGGACAGGTTCGTTCTTC.

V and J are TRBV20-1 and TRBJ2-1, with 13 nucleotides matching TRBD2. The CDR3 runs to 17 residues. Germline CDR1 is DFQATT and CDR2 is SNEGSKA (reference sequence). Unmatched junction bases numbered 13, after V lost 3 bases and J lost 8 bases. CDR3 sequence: CSARGRWTSGRSHEQFF. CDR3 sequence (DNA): TGCAGTGCTAGGGGCCGTTGGACTAGCGGGAGATCCCATGAGCAGTTCTTC.

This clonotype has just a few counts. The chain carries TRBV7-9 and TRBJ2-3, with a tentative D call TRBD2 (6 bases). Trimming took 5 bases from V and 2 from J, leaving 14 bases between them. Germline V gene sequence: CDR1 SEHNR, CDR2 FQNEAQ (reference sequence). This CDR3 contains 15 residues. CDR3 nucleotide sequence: TGTGCCAGCAGCCACGGGACTCGGCCCACAGATACGCAGTATTTT. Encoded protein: CASSHGTRPTDTQYF.

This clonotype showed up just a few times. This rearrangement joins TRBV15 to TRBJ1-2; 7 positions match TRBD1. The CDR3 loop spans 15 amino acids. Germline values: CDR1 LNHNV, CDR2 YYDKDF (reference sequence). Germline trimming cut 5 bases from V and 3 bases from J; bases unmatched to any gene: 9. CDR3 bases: TGTGCCACCAGCCCCCGACAGGGAACGGACTATGGCTACACCTTC. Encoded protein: CATSPRQGTDYGYTF.

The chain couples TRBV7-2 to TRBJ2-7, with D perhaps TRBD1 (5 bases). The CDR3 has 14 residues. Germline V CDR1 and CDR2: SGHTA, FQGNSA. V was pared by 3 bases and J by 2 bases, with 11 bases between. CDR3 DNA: TGTGCCAGCAGCTTTGTCAGGGCAGCCTACGAGCAGTACTTC. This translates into CASSFVRAAYEQYF.

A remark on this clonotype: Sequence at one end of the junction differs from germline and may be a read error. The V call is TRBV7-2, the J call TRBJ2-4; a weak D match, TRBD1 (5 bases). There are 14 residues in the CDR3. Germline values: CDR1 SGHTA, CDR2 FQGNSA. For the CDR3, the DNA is TGTGCCAACAGCTCTACGGGTCAGCAGGGCATTCAGTACTTC. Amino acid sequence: CANSSTGQQGIQYF.

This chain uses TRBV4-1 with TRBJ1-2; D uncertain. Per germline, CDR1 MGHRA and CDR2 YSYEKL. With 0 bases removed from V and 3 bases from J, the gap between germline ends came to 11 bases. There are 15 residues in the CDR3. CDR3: CASSQEPPAHYGYTF. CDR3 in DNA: TGCGCCAGCAGCCAAGAACCTCCGGCCCACTATGGCTACACCTTC.

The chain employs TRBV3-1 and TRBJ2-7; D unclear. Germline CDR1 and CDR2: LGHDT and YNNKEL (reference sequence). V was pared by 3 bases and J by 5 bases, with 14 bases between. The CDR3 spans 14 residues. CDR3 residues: CASSHRVPLDEQYF. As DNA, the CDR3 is TGTGCCAGCAGCCACCGGGTCCCGCTGGACGAGCAGTACTTC.

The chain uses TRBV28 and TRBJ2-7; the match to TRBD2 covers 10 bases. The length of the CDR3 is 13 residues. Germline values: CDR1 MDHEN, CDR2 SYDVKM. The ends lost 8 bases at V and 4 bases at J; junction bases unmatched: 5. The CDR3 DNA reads TGTGCCAGCGGGCAGCGGGGGGGATACGAGCAGTACTTC. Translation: CASGQRGGYEQYF. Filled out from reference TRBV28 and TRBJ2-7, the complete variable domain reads DVKVTQSSRYLVKRTGEKVFLECVQDMDHENMFWYRQDPGLGLRLIYFSYDVKMKEKGDIPEGYSVSREKKERFSLILESASTNQTSMYLCASGQRGGYEQYFGPGTRLTVT.

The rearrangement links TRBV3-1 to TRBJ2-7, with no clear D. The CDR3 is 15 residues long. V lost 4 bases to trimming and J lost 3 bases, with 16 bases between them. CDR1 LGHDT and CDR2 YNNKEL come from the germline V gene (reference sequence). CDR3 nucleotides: TGTGCCAGCAGCCCGACGAACTTAGCCGACTACGAGCAGTACTTC. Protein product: CASSPTNLADYEQYF.

The CDR3 region has the DNA TGTGCCAGCAGCCCCCTTCAAAATCAGCCCCAGCATTTT. Its translation: CASSPLQNQPQHF. The rearrangement links TRBV6-5 to TRBJ1-5; D gene uncertain. This CDR3 region has 13 residues. Deletions cut 6 bases from V and 4 bases from J, with 10 bases between. CDR1 MNHEY and CDR2 SVGAGI come from the germline V gene.

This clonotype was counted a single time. The CDR3 is CASSQGTGFEFGTNEQYF. The DNA of the CDR3 is TGTGCCAGCAGCCAAGGGACAGGGTTTGAGTTCGGCACGAATGAGCAGTACTTC. V usage is TRBV4-2 and J usage is TRBJ2-7; 8 bases fit TRBD1. This CDR3 comprises 18 residues. In germline, CDR1 is LGHNA, CDR2 YNFKEQ. The junction had 18 bases not matched to a gene; V was cut back by 1 base and J by 7 bases.

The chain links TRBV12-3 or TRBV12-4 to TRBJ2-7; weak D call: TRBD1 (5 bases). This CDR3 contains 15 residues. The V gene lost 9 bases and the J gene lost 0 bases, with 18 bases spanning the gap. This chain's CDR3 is CASSPFQTVSYEQYF. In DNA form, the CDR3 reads TGTGCCAGTAGTCCTTTTCAGACAGTCTCCTACGAGCAGTACTTC.

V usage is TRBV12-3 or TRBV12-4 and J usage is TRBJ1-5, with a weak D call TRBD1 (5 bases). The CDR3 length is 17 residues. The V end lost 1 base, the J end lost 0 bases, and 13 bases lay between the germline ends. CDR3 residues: CASSLGRGRYSNQPQHF. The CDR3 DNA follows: TGTGCCAGCAGTTTAGGCCGGGGACGGTATAGCAATCAGCCCCAGCATTTT.

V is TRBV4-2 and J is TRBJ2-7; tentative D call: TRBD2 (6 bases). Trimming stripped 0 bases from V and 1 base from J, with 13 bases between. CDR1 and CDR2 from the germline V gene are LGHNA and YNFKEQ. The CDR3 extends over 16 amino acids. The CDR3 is CASSQESRAGSYEQYF. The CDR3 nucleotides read TGTGCCAGCAGCCAAGAATCCCGAGCGGGTTCCTACGAGCAGTACTTC.